This T cell receptor beta chain was recorded in a study of T cells in Graves' hyperthyroidism and ophthalmopathy. Reasons for excluding patients were uncontrolled infection, other autoimmune disease, pregnancy or lactation. The ends were cut back, 5 bases at V and 8 bases at J, with 13 bases in the middle. The CDR3 runs to 13 residues. Per germline, CDR1 KGHDR and CDR2 SFDVKD. Overall study results and limits: Most thyroid clonotypes that were expanded above 0.001 also turned up in blood. Separation of ophthalmopathy from stable hyperthyroidism was achieved by a 13 V-J model.

This clonotype was seen a handful of times. The antigen remains unidentified. RNA transcripts yielded amplified TCR beta CDR3 regions. HTBI primers were employed in a first-round RT-PCR of the TCR CDR3. TCRdb passed the multiplex PCR reads through MiXCR, listing each CDR3 protein once. The sample shows some 370,000 distinct CDR3 sequences, over 13% of them seen only once. The chain is built from TRBV24-1 and TRBJ2-3; D is undetermined. The sequence derives from a man aged 45-65 years with Graves' ophthalmopathy. The material sequenced was blood. CDR3 protein: CATSGKGTGTQYF. CDR3 nucleotide sequence: TGTGCCACCAGTGGTAAAGGCACCGGTACGCAGTATTTT.